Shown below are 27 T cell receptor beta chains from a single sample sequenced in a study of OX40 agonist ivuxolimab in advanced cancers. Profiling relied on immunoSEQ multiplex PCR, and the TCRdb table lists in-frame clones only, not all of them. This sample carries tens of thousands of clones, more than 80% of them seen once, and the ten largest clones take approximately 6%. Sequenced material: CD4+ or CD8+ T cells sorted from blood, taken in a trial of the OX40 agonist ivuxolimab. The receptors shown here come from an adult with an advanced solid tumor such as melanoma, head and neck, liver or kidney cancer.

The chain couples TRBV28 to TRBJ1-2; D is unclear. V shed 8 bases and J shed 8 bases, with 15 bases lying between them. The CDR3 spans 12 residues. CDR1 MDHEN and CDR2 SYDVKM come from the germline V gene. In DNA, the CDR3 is TGTGCCAGCGGTGCCCCTGGGCGGGGCTACACCTTC. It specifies CASGAPGRGYTF.

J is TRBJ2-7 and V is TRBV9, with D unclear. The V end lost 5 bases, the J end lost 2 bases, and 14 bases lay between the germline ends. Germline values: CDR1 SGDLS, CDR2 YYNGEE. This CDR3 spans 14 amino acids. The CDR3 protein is CASSPKGIPYEQYF. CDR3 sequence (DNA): TGTGCCAGCAGTCCTAAAGGGATCCCCTACGAGCAGTACTTC.

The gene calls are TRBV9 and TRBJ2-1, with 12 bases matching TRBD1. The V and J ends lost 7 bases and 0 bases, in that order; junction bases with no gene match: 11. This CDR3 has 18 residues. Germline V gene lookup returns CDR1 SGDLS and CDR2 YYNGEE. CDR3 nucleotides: TGTGCCAGCTCCAAGGGACAGGGGGCGCAGGCCTCCTACAATGAGCAGTTCTTC. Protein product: CASSKGQGAQASYNEQFF.

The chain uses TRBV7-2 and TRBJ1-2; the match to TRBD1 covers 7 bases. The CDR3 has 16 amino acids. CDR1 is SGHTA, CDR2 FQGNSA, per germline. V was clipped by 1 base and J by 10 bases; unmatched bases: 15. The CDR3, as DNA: TGTGCCAGCAGCTTAGGGGGATCAGGGACAGCGGGGCACTACACCTTC. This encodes CASSLGGSGTAGHYTF.

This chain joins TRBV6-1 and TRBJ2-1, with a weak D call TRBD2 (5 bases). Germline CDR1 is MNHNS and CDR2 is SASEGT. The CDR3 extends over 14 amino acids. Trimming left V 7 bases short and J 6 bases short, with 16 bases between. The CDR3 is CASKASGGPNEQFF. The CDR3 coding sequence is TGTGCCAGCAAGGCCAGCGGAGGCCCCAATGAGCAGTTCTTC.

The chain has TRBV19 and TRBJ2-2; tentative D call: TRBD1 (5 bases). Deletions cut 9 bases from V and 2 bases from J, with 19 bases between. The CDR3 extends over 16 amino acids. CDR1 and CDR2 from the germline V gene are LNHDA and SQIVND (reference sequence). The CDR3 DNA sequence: TGTGCCAGCCGTAGACAGAGACGCGACAACACCGGGGAGCTGTTTTTT. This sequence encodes CASRRQRRDNTGELFF.

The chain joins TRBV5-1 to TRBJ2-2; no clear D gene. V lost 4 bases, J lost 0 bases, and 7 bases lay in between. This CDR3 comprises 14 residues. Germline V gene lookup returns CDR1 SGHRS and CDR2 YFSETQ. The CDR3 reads CASSPTPNTGELFF. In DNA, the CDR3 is TGCGCCAGCAGCCCGACACCGAACACCGGGGAGCTGTTTTTT. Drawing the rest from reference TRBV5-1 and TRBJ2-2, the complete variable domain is KAGVTQTPRYLIKTRGQQVTLSCSPISGHRSVSWYQQTPGQGLQFLFEYFSETQRNKGNFPGRFSGRQFSNSRSEMNVSTLELGDSALYLCASSPTPNTGELFFGEGSRLTVL.

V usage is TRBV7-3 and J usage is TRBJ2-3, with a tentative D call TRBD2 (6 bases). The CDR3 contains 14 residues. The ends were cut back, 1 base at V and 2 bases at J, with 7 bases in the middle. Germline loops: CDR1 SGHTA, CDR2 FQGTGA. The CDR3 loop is CASSLRTITDTQYF. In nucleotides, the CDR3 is TGTGCCAGCAGCTTAAGGACTATCACAGATACGCAGTATTTT.

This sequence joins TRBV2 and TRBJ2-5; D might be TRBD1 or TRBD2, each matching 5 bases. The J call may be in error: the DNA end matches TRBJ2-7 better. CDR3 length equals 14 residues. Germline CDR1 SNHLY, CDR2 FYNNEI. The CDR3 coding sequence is TGTGCCAGCAGTGAGGGGACGGACCACTACGAGCAGTACTTC. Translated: CASSEGTDHYEQYF.

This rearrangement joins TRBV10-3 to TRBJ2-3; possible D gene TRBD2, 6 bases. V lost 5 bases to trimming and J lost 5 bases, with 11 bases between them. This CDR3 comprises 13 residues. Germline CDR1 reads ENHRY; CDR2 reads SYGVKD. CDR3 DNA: TGTGCCATCAGTCGTCCCGGGAGAGATACGCAGTATTTT. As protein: CAISRPGRDTQYF.

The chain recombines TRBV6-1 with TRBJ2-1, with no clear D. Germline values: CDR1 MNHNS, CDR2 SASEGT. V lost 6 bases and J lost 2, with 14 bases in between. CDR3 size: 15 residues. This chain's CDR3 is CASRMSADPYNEQFF. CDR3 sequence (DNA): TGTGCCAGCAGAATGTCGGCGGACCCCTACAATGAGCAGTTCTTC.

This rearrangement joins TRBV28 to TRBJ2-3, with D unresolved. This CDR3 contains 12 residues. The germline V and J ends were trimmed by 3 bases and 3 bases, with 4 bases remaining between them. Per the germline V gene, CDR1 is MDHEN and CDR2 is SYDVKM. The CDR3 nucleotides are TGTGCCAGCAGTTTCTTGACAGATACGCAGTATTTT. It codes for CASSFLTDTQYF. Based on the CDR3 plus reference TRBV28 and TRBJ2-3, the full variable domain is DVKVTQSSRYLVKRTGEKVFLECVQDMDHENMFWYRQDPGLGLRLIYFSYDVKMKEKGDIPEGYSVSREKKERFSLILESASTNQTSMYLCASSFLTDTQYFGPGTRLTVL.

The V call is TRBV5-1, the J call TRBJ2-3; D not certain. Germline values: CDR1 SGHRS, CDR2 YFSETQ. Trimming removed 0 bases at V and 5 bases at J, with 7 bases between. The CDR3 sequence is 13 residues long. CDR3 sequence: CASSLGTLDTQYF. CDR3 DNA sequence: TGCGCCAGCAGCTTGGGGACCTTAGATACGCAGTATTTT.

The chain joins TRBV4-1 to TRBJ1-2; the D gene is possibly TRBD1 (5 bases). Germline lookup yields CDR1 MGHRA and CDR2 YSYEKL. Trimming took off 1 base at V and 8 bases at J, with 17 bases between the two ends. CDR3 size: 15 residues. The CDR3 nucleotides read TGCGCCAGCAGCCAAGGGGGACGAGTGGGCCGAGGCTACACCTTC. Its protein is CASSQGGRVGRGYTF.

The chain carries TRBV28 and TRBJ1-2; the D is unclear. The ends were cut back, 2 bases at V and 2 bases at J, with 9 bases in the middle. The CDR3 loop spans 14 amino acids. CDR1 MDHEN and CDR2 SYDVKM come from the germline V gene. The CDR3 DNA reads TGTGCCAGCAGTTTAACGTGGGCGAACTATGGCTACACCTTC. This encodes CASSLTWANYGYTF.

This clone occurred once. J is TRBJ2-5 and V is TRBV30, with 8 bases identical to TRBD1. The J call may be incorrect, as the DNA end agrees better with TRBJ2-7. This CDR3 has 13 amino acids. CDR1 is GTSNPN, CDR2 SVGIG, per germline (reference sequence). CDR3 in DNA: TGTGCCTGCCCCACCGGGACAGGCTACGAGCAGTACTTC. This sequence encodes CACPTGTGYEQYF.

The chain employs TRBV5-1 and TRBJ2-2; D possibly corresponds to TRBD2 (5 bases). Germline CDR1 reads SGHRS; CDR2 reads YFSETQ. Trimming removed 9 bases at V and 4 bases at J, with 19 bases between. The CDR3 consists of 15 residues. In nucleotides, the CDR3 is TGCGCCATTAGGGCCCCAGGAGGTAGCACCGGGGAGCTGTTTTTT. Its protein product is CAIRAPGGSTGELFF.

CDR3: CASSEGTGNNYGYTF. The DNA for the CDR3 is TGTGCCAGCAGTGAAGGGACGGGGAACAACTATGGCTACACCTTC. This chain joins TRBV6-1 and TRBJ1-2; no reliable D call. This CDR3 contains 15 residues. The germline gives CDR1 MNHNS, CDR2 SASEGT. The V end lost 1 base, the J end lost 2 bases, and 11 bases lay between the germline ends.

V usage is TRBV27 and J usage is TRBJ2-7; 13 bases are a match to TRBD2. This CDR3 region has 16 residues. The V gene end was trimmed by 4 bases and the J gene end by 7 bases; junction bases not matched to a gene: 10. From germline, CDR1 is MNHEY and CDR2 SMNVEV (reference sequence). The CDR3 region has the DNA TGTGCCAGCAGTTCGACTAGCGGGAGGCCCCCGGGAGAGCAGTACTTC. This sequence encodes CASSSTSGRPPGEQYF.

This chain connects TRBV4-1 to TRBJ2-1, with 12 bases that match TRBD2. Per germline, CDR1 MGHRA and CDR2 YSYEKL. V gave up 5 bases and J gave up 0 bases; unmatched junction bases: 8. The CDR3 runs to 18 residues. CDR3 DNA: TGCGCCAGCAGCAAACTAGCGGGAGGTTCCAGCTCCTACAATGAGCAGTTCTTC. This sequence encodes CASSKLAGGSSSYNEQFF.

For the CDR3, the DNA is TGTGCCAGCAGTCCCCGCCAGCTTGCCTCCTACGAGCAGTACTTC. Translation gives CASSPRQLASYEQYF. V is TRBV2 and J is TRBJ2-7; D uncertain. The germline V and J ends were trimmed by 5 bases and 0 bases, with 14 bases remaining between them. The CDR3 has 15 residues. CDR1 is SNHLY and CDR2 is FYNNEI in the germline V gene.

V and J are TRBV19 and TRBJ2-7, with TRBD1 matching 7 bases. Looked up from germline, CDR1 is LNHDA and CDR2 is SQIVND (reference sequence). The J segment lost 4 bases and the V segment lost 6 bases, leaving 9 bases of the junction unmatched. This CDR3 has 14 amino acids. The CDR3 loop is CASSTTGNLYEQYF. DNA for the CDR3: TGTGCCAGTAGCACGACAGGGAATCTTTACGAGCAGTACTTC. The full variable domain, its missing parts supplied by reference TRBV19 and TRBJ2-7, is DGGITQSPKYLFRKEGQNVTLSCEQNLNHDAMYWYRQDPGQGLRLIYYSQIVNDFQKGDIAEGYSVSREKKESFPLTVTSAQKNPTAFYLCASSTTGNLYEQYFGPGTRLTVT.

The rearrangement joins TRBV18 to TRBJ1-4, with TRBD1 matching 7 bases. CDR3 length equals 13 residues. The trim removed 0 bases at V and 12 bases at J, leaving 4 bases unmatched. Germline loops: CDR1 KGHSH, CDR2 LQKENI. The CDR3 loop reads CASSPPDRLELFF. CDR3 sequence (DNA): TGTGCCAGCTCACCACCGGACAGGCTGGAACTGTTTTTT.

The CDR3 DNA reads TGTGCCAGCAGCGGGGGTAACTATGGCTACACCTTC. The encoded protein is CASSGGNYGYTF. The rearrangement joins TRBV28 to TRBJ1-2; tentative D call: TRBD1 (5 bases). CDR1 and CDR2 from the germline V gene are MDHEN and SYDVKM. Trimming pared 6 bases from V and 1 base from J, leaving 6 bases between. The CDR3 runs to 12 residues.

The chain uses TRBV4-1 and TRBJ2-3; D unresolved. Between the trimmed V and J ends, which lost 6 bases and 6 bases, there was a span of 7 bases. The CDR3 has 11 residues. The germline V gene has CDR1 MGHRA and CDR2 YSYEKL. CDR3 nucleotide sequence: TGCGCCAGCAGTTCAGCGGATACGCAGTATTTT. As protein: CASSSADTQYF.

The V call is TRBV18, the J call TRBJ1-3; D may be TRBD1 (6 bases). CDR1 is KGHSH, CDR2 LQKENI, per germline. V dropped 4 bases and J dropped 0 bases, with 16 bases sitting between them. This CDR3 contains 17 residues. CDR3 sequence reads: CASSQRDGGLSGNTIYF. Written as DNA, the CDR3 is TGTGCCAGCTCACAGAGGGACGGGGGCCTCTCTGGAAACACCATATATTTT.

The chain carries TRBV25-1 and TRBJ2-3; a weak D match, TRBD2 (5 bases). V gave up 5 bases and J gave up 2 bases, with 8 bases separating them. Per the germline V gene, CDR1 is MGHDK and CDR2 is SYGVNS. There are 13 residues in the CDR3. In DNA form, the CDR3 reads TGTGCCAGCAGTCGGGAACTCACAGATACGCAGTATTTT. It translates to CASSRELTDTQYF.